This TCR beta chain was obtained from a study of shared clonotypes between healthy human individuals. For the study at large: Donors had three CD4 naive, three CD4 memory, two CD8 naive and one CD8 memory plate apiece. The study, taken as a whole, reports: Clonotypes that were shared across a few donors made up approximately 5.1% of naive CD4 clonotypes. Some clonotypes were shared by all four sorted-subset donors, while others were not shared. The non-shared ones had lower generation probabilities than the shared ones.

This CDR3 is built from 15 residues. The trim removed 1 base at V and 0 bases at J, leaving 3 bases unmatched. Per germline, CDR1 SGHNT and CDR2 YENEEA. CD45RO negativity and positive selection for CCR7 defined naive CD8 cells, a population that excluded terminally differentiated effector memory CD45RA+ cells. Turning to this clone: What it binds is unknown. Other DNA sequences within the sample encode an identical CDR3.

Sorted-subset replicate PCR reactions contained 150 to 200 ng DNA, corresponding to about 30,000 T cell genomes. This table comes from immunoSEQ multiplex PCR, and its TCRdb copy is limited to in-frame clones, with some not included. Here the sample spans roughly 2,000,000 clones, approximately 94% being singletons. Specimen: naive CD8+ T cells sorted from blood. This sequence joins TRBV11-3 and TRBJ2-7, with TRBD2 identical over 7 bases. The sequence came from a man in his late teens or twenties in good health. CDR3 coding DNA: TGTGCCAGCAGCTTAGGACGGGGGGACTCCTACGAGCAGTACTTC. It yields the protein CASSLGRGDSYEQYF. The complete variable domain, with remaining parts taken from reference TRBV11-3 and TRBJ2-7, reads EAGVVQSPRYKIIEKKQPVAFWCNPISGHNTLYWYLQNLGQGPELLIRYENEEAVDDSQLPKDRFSAERLKGVDSTLKIQPAELGDSAVYLCASSLGRGDSYEQYFGPGTRLTVT.